This T cell receptor beta chain was captured by sequencing in a study of patients and donors after allogeneic stem cell transplantation. TCRdb passed the RT-PCR reads through MiXCR, listing each CDR3 protein once. The table has about 110,000 distinct CDR3 sequences, around 36% seen once; the top ten hold 27%. CDR1 and CDR2 from the germline V gene are ENHRY and SYGVKD. This CDR3 is 16 amino acids long. J gave up 0 bases and V 6 bases, and 4 bases lay outside the gene matches. This TCR came from a human donor who was either an allogeneic HSCT recipient or a stem cell or donor lymphocyte infusion donor (not recorded which). It is not recorded whose cells these are; they may come from a transplant donor. Sequenced material: blood, either unsorted or a sorted T cell fraction (not recorded which). The rearrangement links TRBV10-3 to TRBJ2-3; 12 nucleotides match TRBD2. The CDR3 nucleotides are TGTGCCATCAGCCGGACTAGCGGGACTAGCACAGATACGCAGTATTTT. As protein: CAISRTSGTSTDTQYF.